The 9 T cell receptor beta chains presented below share a single source sample, sequenced in a study of beta chain features in type 1 diabetes. Sequenced material consisted of expressed TCRB transcripts (all of the isolated RNA was reverse transcribed). Clones were sequenced by immunoSEQ multiplex PCR, and TCRdb holds only the in-frame ones, with some missing. The sample carries under 500,000 clones, around 30% recorded once. Specimen: naive CD4+ T cells from blood. The receptors stem from a man aged 18 to 29 in good health.

The table lists this clone with a few counts. The rearrangement uses TRBV14 and TRBJ2-6; D gene unclear. Germline assignment: CDR1 SGHDN and CDR2 FVKESK. V was trimmed by 4 bases and J by 0 bases, leaving 10 bases between them. The length of the CDR3 is 16 residues. DNA of the CDR3: TGTGCCAGCAGCCCCTTCTCGGTCTCTGGGGCCAACGTCCTGACTTTC. It codes for CASSPFSVSGANVLTF.

This clone was observed a handful of times. The chain joins TRBV9 to TRBJ2-1, with 7 bases fitting TRBD2. CDR3 length equals 15 residues. CDR1 is SGDLS, CDR2 YYNGEE, per germline. The ends lost 3 bases at V and 9 bases at J; junction bases unmatched: 12. The CDR3, as DNA: TGTGCCAGCAGCGCTACCGGGACTCCGGGAGGTGAGCAGTTCTTC. This translates into CASSATGTPGGEQFF.

This clone was seen only a few times. The gene calls are TRBV30 and TRBJ1-4; D is undetermined. Germline CDR1 reads GTSNPN; CDR2 reads SVGIG (reference sequence). This CDR3 contains 12 residues. V shed 4 bases and J shed 4 bases, with 7 bases lying between them. The CDR3 region has the DNA TGTGCCTGGAAACGGGGTAATGAAAAACTGTTTTTT. It encodes CAWKRGNEKLFF.

V is TRBV7-9 and J is TRBJ1-1; D is uncertain. The germline gives CDR1 SEHNR, CDR2 FQNEAQ (reference sequence). V was pared by 4 bases and J by 6 bases, with 12 bases between. This CDR3 is built from 13 residues. The CDR3 DNA reads as TGTGCCAGCAGCTCCCGTCACGCATCTGAAGCTTTCTTT. Amino acids: CASSSRHASEAFF.

This clone appeared a few times. The chain is built from TRBV30 and TRBJ2-7; TRBD1 matches at 7 bases. Trimming cost V 3 bases and J 3 bases; bases outside gene matches: 14. The germline gives CDR1 GTSNPN, CDR2 SVGIG (reference sequence). The CDR3 has 16 residues. CDR3 coding DNA: TGTGCCTGGAGGGATATAAGGACAGGTGGAGTCTACGAGCAGTACTTC. Translated: CAWRDIRTGGVYEQYF.

Notes on this clone: In the same sample, other DNA sequences code for this CDR3. The chain recombines TRBV5-1 with TRBJ2-7, with 11 bases aligning to TRBD2. Germline lookup yields CDR1 SGHRS and CDR2 YFSETQ. The CDR3 is 15 residues long. J lost 0 bases, V lost 5 bases, and 4 bases had no gene match. CDR3: CASSRLAGSSYEQYF. In DNA, the CDR3 is TGCGCCAGCAGTCGACTAGCGGGGAGCTCCTACGAGCAGTACTTC.

A few counts support this clone. The same CDR3 arises from other DNA sequences in this sample as well. The CDR3 sequence: CASSQPTSGRPYEQYF. The CDR3 coding sequence is TGCGCCAGCAGCCAGCCGACTAGCGGGAGGCCCTACGAGCAGTACTTC. The V gene is TRBV4-1, the J gene TRBJ2-7, with 13 bases lining up with TRBD2. Germline V gene data show CDR1 as MGHRA and CDR2 as YSYEKL. With V trimmed by 3 bases and J by 2 bases, 4 bases remained unmatched. The CDR3 sequence is 16 residues long.

This clone was counted between two and nine times. CDR3 region: CSLSQTGTEAFF. CDR3 DNA: TGCAGCCTGAGCCAAACGGGAACTGAAGCTTTCTTT. The rearrangement uses TRBV29-1 and TRBJ1-1; D is uncertain. V was pared by 8 bases and J by 5 bases, with 15 bases between. The CDR3 sequence is 12 residues long. Germline CDR1 reads SQVTM; CDR2 reads ANQGSEA. The full variable domain, with the rest looked up from reference TRBV29-1 and TRBJ1-1, is SAVISQKPSRDICQRGTSLTIQCQVDSQVTMMFWYRQQPGQSLTLIATANQGSEATYESGFVIDKFPISRPNLTFSTLTVSNMSPEDSSIYLCSLSQTGTEAFFGQGTRLTVV.

This chain links TRBV28 with TRBJ2-3, with 11 bases lining up with TRBD2. Germline V gene sequence: CDR1 MDHEN, CDR2 SYDVKM. The ends lost 5 bases at V and 0 bases at J; junction bases unmatched: 4. The CDR3 covers 16 residues. The CDR3, as DNA: TGTGCCAGCAGTATGGGACTAGCGGCTAGCACAGATACGCAGTATTTT. Residues: CASSMGLAASTDTQYF.